Shown below are 9 T cell receptor beta chains from a single sample sequenced in a study of blood T cells in healthy people across ages. For the second PCR, which ran for roughly 6 to 12 cycles, a sample-barcoded 5' primer and a J-beta primer mix were used. TCRdb re-called the 5' RACE reads through MiXCR, storing one row per CDR3 protein. This table holds about 1.8 million distinct CDR3 sequences, just under 50% found once. The specimen sequenced was blood. These receptors all come from a woman aged 35 to 49 in good health.

Notes on this clonotype: One end of the junction varies from germline; a read error may be responsible. The chain is built from TRBV12-3 or TRBV12-4 and TRBJ1-5, with no clear D. The CDR3 extends over 17 amino acids. The CDR3 DNA is TGCGCCAGCAGTTTATGGGCTAGAGGCCTTAGCAATCAGCCCCAGCATTTT. Amino acid sequence: CASSLWARGLSNQPQHF.

V and J are TRBV4-3 and TRBJ1-2; perhaps TRBD1 as D (6 bases). CDR3 length: 15 amino acids. V dropped 4 bases and J dropped 4 bases, with 16 bases sitting between them. In germline, CDR1 is LGHNA, CDR2 YSLEER. The CDR3 sequence is CASSLRQATFYGYTF. The DNA for the CDR3 is TGCGCCAGCAGCCTTCGACAGGCAACGTTCTATGGCTACACCTTC.

The V call is TRBV4-3, the J call TRBJ2-3; 9 bases agree with TRBD1. Germline lookup yields CDR1 LGHNA and CDR2 YSLEER. The CDR3 totals 18 residues. The J segment lost 3 bases and the V segment lost 3 bases, leaving 13 bases of the junction unmatched. The CDR3 is CASSQIALTGGFTDTQYF. CDR3 nucleotide sequence: TGCGCCAGCAGCCAGATCGCCTTGACAGGGGGATTTACAGATACGCAGTATTTT.

This clonotype appeared a few times. This chain joins TRBV24-1 and TRBJ2-3, with no clear D. CDR1 is KGHDR and CDR2 is SFDVKD in the germline V gene. This CDR3 region has 13 residues. Trimming left V 8 bases short and J 0 bases short, with 8 bases between. In DNA, the CDR3 is TGTGCCACCACCGACGAAAGCACAGATACGCAGTATTTT. Protein sequence: CATTDESTDTQYF.

The chain carries TRBV24-1 and TRBJ2-5, with D tentatively TRBD2 (5 bases). CDR3 length: 15 residues. Germline CDR1 and CDR2: KGHDR and SFDVKD. Trimming left V 3 bases short and J 4 bases short, with 14 bases between. As DNA, the CDR3 is TGTGCCACCAGTGATGTAAGAGGGCTGGCAGAGACCCAGTACTTC. Encoded protein: CATSDVRGLAETQYF.

The CDR3 loop reads CASRTDRGRQETQYF. The CDR3 DNA reads as TGTGCCAGCAGGACGGACAGGGGGCGCCAAGAGACCCAGTACTTC. The chain recombines TRBV6-1 with TRBJ2-5; 11 nucleotides align to TRBD1. In germline, CDR1 is MNHNS, CDR2 SASEGT. The V and J ends lost 6 bases and 1 base, in that order; junction bases with no gene match: 4. The CDR3 spans 15 residues.

This chain uses TRBV6-5 with TRBJ2-5; unclear D gene. The CDR3 runs to 13 residues. Germline CDR1 is MNHEY and CDR2 is SVGAGI. V dropped 0 bases and J dropped 3 bases, with 5 bases sitting between them. The CDR3 here is CASSYSAKETQYF. The CDR3 DNA reads TGTGCCAGCAGTTACTCGGCCAAAGAGACCCAGTACTTC.

This clonotype was detected a few times. The chain combines TRBV29-1 with TRBJ2-7, with 12 bases fitting TRBD2. The CDR3 spans 17 residues. CDR1 and CDR2 from the germline V gene are SQVTM and ANQGSEA. Losses at the gene ends were 0 bases for V and 6 bases for J; bases not matched to a gene: 12. Written as DNA, the CDR3 is TGCAGCGTTGAAGAGTCCCCTAGCGGGGGGGCATCCCTCGAGCAGTACTTC. Its translation is CSVEESPSGGASLEQYF.

The rearrangement links TRBV6-6 to TRBJ1-2; a weak D match, TRBD1 (5 bases). Germline CDR1 is MNHNY and CDR2 is SVGAGI (reference sequence). This CDR3 comprises 16 residues. The V end lost 7 bases, the J end lost 5 bases, and 23 bases lay between the germline ends. The chain's CDR3 is CASMKNEEQVTYGYTF. CDR3 nucleotides: TGTGCCAGCATGAAGAACGAGGAACAGGTTACTTATGGCTACACCTTC.